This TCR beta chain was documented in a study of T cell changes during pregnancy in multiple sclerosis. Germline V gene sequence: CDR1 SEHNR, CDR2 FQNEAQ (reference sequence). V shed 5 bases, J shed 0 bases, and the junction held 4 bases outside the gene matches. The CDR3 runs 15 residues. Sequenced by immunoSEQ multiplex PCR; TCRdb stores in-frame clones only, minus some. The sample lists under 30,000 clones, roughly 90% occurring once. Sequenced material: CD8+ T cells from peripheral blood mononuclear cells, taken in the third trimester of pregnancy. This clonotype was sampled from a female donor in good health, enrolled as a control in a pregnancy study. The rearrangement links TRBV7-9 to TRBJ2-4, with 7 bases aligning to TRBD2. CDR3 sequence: CASSPTGGAKNIQYF. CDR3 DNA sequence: TGTGCCAGCAGCCCGACGGGGGGAGCCAAAAACATTCAGTACTTC.